This T cell receptor (beta chain) originates from a study of spatial heterogeneity in lung cancer. This clonotype counts as medium-sized. Trimming cost V 0 bases and J 5 bases; bases outside gene matches: 3. This CDR3 comprises 16 residues. Germline values: CDR1 SGDLS, CDR2 YYNGEE. The time point denotes: sample taken at primary tumor resection. Sequencing covered unsorted whole RNA taken from tumor, nontumor lung or frozen PBMC. TCRdb independently ran MiXCR on the 5' RACE reads; one entry per CDR3 protein. This table holds 1,500 to 2,000 distinct CDR3 sequences, 18% found once. The rearrangement uses TRBV9 and TRBJ2-1, with TRBD2 identical over 12 bases. This receptor was identified in a male donor with early-stage non-small cell lung cancer. Sequenced here: PBMCs, sampled at surgery. CDR3 sequence (DNA): TGTGCCAGCAGCGTAGCTAGCGGGAGGGACAACAATGAGCAGTTCTTC. Residues: CASSVASGRDNNEQFF.